This T cell receptor beta chain comes out of a study of response to subunit inactivated influenza vaccine. This CDR3 spans 13 amino acids. Per germline, CDR1 SGHRS and CDR2 YFSETQ. V lost 5 bases, J lost 1 base, and 9 bases lay in between. This clonotype has a handful of counts. TCRdb re-called the RT-PCR reads through MiXCR, storing one row per CDR3 protein. The sample includes approximately 520,000 distinct CDR3 sequences, 16% of them seen just once. This sample comprised CD4+ T cells sorted from PBMCs, obtained around 2 years after vaccination. This sequence originates from a man in his fifties or sixties who received an inactivated influenza vaccine. The V call is TRBV5-1, the J call TRBJ2-5, with unresolved D. CDR3 loop: CASRTGRQETQYF. The CDR3 DNA is TGCGCCAGCAGAACGGGCCGCCAAGAGACCCAGTACTTC. The full variable domain, rest sourced from reference TRBV5-1 and TRBJ2-5, is KAGVTQTPRYLIKTRGQQVTLSCSPISGHRSVSWYQQTPGQGLQFLFEYFSETQRNKGNFPGRFSGRQFSNSRSEMNVSTLELGDSALYLCASRTGRQETQYFGPGTRLLVL.